These T cell receptor beta chains were read from a single sample in a study of identifying expanded T cells in peripheral blood. Clones were read by immunoSEQ multiplex PCR, and TCRdb kept only the in-frame ones, dropping some. The table lists some 100,000 clones, around nine tenths of them singletons, with about a sixth in the top ten. The specimen was blood. These receptor sequences come from a person aged 18 to 70 in good health. Each CDR3 is given with its conserved first and last residue. D genes are given only for firm matches. For some rows the clone size is stated as once, few or many, or as a class when expanded; others skip it.

j_call,d_call,clone_size,v_call,cdr3_nt,cdr3_aa
TRBJ2-5,TRBD1,-,TRBV6-6,TGTGCCAGCAGCACGGGACAGTCCCAAGAGACCCAGTACTTC,CASSTGQSQETQYF
TRBJ2-1,TRBD2,-,TRBV4-2,TGTGCCAGCAGCGGACTAGCGGGGGGTTACAATGAGCAGTTCTTC,CASSGLAGGYNEQFF
TRBJ1-1,TRBD1,-,TRBV5-8,TGTGCCAGCAGCTTCACAGGGGGCACTGAAGCTTTCTTT,CASSFTGGTEAFF
TRBJ1-1,-,-,TRBV6-6,TGTGCCAGCAGTTACGGAGGAGCTGAAGCTTTCTTT,CASSYGGAEAFF
TRBJ2-6,-,-,TRBV7-2,TGTGCCAGCAGCTTAGCGCTTGGGGCCAACGTCCTGACTTTC,CASSLALGANVLTF
TRBJ2-6,-,-,TRBV4-3,TGCGCCAGCAGCCAACCCAACAGCCCCTCTGGGGCCAACGTCCTGACTTTC,CASSQPNSPSGANVLTF
TRBJ2-5,-,once,TRBV28,TGTGCCAGCAGTTCCCCAGGGGAAGAGACCCAGTACTTC,CASSSPGEETQYF
TRBJ1-6,-,-,TRBV5-4,TGTGCCAGCAGCCGCGATCGGGTAGGGACACCCCTCCACTTT,CASSRDRVGTPLHF
TRBJ1-5,-,-,TRBV19,TGTGCCAGTAGACTTCCGGGCGATTTAGTTTCCCAGCATTTT,CASRLPGDLVSQHF
TRBJ2-7,-,-,TRBV6-6,TGTGCCAGCGGCCAGGGCGAGGGGTGGCAGTACTTC,CASGQGEGWQYF
TRBJ1-2,-,-,TRBV5-4,TGTGCCAGCAGCTTGGAAGGGGCTAGGAACTATGGCTACACCTTC,CASSLEGARNYGYTF
TRBJ2-7,-,-,TRBV2,TGTGCCAGCAGTCCCGAGCCCACCGGCCACTTACACGAGCAGTACTTC,CASSPEPTGHLHEQYF
TRBJ1-5,-,-,TRBV7-8,TGTGCCAGCAGCTACCTGGGCGGCCTGGGGCAGCCCCAGCATTTT,CASSYLGGLGQPQHF
TRBJ2-7,-,-,TRBV27,TGTGCCAGCAGTCCACCCCGGGGCAGGGCAGGTGAGCAGTACTTC,CASSPPRGRAGEQYF
TRBJ1-6,-,-,TRBV28,TGTGCCAGCACCGGACGGGTCAAGCGGGTTTCACCCCTCCACTTT,CASTGRVKRVSPLHF
TRBJ1-5,-,-,TRBV2,TGTGCCAGCACCATAAACGGGGCGGGAGCGGCGGGGCCCCAGCATTTT,CASTINGAGAAGPQHF
TRBJ2-1,-,-,TRBV19,TGTGCCAGTACCACCCGACGGGGGTCCTACAATGAGCAGTTCTTC,CASTTRRGSYNEQFF
TRBJ2-1,-,-,TRBV6-5,TGTGCCAGCCGTCAGGGTCGATCCTACAATGAGCAGTTCTTC,CASRQGRSYNEQFF
TRBJ2-1,-,once,TRBV15,TGTGCCACCAGTGCAGGACCGTACTCCTACAATGAGCAGTTCTTC,CATSAGPYSYNEQFF
TRBJ1-2,-,-,TRBV6-1,TGTGCCAGCAGTCAACTACGGGCTTTGGGCTACACCTTC,CASSQLRALGYTF
TRBJ1-1,-,-,TRBV13,TGTGCCAGCAGCTCAGGGAACACTGAAGCTTTCTTT,CASSSGNTEAFF
TRBJ2-7,TRBD1,-,TRBV19,TGTGCCAGTATCGGGACAGGGGGCTACGAGCAGTACTTC,CASIGTGGYEQYF